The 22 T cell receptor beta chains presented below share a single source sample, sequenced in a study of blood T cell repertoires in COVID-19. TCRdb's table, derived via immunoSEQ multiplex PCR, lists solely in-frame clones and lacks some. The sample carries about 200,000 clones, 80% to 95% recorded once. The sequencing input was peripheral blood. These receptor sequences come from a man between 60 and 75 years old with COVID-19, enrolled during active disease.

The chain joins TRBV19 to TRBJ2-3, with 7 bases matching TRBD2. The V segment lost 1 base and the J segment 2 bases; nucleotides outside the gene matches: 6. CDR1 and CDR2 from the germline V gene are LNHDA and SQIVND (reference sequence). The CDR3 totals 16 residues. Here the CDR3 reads CASSIGASGLTDTQYF. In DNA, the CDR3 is TGTGCCAGTAGTATAGGGGCTAGCGGACTCACAGATACGCAGTATTTT. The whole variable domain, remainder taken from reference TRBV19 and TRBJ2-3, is DGGITQSPKYLFRKEGQNVTLSCEQNLNHDAMYWYRQDPGQGLRLIYYSQIVNDFQKGDIAEGYSVSREKKESFPLTVTSAQKNPTAFYLCASSIGASGLTDTQYFGPGTRLTVL.

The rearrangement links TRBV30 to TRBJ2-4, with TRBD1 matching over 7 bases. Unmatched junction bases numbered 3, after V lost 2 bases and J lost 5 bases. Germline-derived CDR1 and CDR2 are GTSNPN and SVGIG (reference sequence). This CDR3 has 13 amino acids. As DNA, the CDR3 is TGTGCCTGGAGTCGGGACAGCCAAAACATTCAGTACTTC. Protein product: CAWSRDSQNIQYF.

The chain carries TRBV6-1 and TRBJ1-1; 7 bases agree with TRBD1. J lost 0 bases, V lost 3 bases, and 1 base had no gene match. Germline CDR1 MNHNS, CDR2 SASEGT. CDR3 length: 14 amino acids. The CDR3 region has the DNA TGTGCCAGCAGTGAGGACAGGTTGAACACTGAAGCTTTCTTT. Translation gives CASSEDRLNTEAFF.

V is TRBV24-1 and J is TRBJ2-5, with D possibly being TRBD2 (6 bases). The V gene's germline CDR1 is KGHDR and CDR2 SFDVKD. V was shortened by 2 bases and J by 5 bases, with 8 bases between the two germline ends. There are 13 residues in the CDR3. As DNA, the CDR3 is TGTGCCACCAGTGATTCGGGGACTGAGACCCAGTACTTC. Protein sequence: CATSDSGTETQYF.

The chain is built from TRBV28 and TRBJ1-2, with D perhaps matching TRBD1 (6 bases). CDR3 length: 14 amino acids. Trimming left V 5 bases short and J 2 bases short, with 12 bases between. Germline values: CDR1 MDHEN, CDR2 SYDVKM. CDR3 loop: CASSPPDRNYGYTF. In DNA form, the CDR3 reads TGTGCCAGCAGTCCTCCTGACAGGAACTATGGCTACACCTTC.

DNA of the CDR3: TGTGCCAGTAGACAGGACAGAAACTATGGCTACACCTTC. It is translated as CASRQDRNYGYTF. This chain links TRBV19 with TRBJ1-2, with a possible D match to TRBD1 (6 bases). CDR1 is LNHDA and CDR2 is SQIVND in the germline V gene (reference sequence). V dropped 6 bases and J dropped 2 bases, with 10 bases sitting between them. The CDR3 runs 13 residues.

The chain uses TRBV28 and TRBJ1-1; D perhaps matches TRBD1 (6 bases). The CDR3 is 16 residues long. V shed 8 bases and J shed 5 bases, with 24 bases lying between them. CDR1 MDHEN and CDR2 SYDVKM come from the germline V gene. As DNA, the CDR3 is TGTGCCAGCCCCCGGGGGGCTCCGGGGGGGTGGACTGAAGCTTTCTTT. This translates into CASPRGAPGGWTEAFF.

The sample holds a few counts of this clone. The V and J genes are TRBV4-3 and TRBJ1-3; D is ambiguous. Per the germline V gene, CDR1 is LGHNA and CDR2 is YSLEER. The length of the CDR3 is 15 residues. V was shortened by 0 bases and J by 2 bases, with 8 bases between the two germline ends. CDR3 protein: CASSQEQWAGNTIYF. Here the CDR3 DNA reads TGCGCCAGCAGCCAAGAACAGTGGGCTGGAAACACCATATATTTT.

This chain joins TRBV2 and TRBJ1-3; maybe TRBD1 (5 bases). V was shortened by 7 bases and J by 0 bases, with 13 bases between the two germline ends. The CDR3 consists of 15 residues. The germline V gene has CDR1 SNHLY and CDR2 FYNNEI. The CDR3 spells CASTQESVSGNTIYF. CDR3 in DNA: TGTGCCAGCACACAGGAGAGCGTCTCTGGAAACACCATATATTTT.

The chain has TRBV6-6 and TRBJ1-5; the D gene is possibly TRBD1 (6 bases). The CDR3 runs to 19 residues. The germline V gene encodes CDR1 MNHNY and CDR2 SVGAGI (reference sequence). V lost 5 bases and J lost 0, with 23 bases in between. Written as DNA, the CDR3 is TGTGCCAGCAGTCCTCACTTATCGGACAGTCATTATAGCAATCAGCCCCAGCATTTT. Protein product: CASSPHLSDSHYSNQPQHF.

CDR3 bases: TGCGCCAGCAGCTTGGGATATAGGGGGTATGGCTACACCTTC. The encoded protein is CASSLGYRGYGYTF. V gene TRBV5-1 combines with J gene TRBJ1-2, with a weak D call TRBD1 (6 bases). CDR1 and CDR2 from the germline V gene are SGHRS and YFSETQ. The CDR3 extends over 14 amino acids. V dropped 0 bases and J dropped 5 bases, with 11 bases sitting between them.

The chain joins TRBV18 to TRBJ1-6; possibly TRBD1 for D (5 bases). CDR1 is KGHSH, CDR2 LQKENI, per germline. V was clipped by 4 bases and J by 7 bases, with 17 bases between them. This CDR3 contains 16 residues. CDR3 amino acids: CASSRERAEGNSPLHF. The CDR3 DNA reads TGTGCCAGCTCACGGGAACGGGCGGAGGGGAATTCACCCCTCCACTTT.

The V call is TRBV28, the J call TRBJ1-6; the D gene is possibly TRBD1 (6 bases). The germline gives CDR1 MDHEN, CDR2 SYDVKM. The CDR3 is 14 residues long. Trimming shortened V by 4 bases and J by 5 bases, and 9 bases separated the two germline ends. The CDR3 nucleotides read TGTGCCAGCAGTTGGGGGCAGAATAATTCACCCCTCCACTTT. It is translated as CASSWGQNNSPLHF.

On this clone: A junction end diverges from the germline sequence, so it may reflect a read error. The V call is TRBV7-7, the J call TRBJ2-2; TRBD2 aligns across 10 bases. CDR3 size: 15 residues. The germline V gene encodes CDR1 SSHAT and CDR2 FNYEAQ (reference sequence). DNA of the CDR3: TGTGCTAGCAGCGGACTAGCGGAGAACACCGGGGAGCTGTTTTTT. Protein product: CASSGLAENTGELFF.

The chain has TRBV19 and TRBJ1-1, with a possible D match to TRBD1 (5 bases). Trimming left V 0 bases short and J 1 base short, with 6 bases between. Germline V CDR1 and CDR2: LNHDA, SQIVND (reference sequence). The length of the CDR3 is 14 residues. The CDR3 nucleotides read TGTGCCAGTAGTATAGATCAGGGGAACACTGAAGCTTTCTTT. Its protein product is CASSIDQGNTEAFF.

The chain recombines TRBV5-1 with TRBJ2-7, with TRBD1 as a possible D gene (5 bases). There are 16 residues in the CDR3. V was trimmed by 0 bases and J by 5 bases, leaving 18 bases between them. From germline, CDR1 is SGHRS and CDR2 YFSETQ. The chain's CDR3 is CASSLAYGHPRNEQYF. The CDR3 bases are TGCGCCAGCAGCTTGGCCTACGGACACCCTAGGAACGAGCAGTACTTC.

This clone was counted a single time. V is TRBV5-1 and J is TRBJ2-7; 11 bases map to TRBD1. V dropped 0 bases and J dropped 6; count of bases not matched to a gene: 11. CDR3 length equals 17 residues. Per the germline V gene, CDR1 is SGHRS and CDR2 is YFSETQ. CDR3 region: CASSLGSSGTGGVEQYF. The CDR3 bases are TGCGCCAGCAGCTTGGGCTCATCCGGGACAGGGGGAGTCGAGCAGTACTTC.

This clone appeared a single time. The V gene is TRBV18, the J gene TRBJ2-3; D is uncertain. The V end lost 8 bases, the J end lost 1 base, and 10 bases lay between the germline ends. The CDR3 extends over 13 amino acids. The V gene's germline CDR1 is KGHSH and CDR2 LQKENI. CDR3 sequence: CASLIAGTDTQYF. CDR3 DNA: TGTGCCAGCCTTATAGCAGGCACAGATACGCAGTATTTT.

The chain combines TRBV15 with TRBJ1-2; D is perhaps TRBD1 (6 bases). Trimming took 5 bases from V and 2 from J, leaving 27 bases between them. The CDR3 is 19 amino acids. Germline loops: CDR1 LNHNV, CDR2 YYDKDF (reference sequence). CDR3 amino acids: CATSYRKGDRTLKNYGYTF. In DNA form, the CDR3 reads TGTGCCACCAGCTACCGCAAGGGGGACCGAACCCTCAAAAACTATGGCTACACCTTC.

CDR3 bases: TGCGCCAGCAGCCCTGCGCGGGGACCCCCCGAGACCCAGTACTTC. Protein product: CASSPARGPPETQYF. The gene calls are TRBV5-1 and TRBJ2-5; possibly TRBD2 for D (6 bases). Per germline, CDR1 SGHRS and CDR2 YFSETQ. The CDR3 consists of 15 residues. Deletions cut 4 bases from V and 5 bases from J, with 18 bases between.

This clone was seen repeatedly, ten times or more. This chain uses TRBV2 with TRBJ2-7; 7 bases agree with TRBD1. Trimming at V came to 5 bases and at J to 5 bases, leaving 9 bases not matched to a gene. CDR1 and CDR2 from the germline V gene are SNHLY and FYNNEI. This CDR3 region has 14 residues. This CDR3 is CASSNRQGPNEQYF. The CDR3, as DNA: TGTGCCAGCAGTAATAGACAGGGACCGAACGAGCAGTACTTC.

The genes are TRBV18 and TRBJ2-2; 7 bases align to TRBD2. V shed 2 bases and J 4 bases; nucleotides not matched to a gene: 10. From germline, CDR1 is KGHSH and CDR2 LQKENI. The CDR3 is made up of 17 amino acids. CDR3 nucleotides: TGTGCCAGCTCACCATTTGGCGACGGGGGGTTCACCGGGGAGCTGTTTTTT. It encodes CASSPFGDGGFTGELFF.